The source of this T cell receptor (beta chain) is a study of Tregs in tolerant kidney transplant recipients. Overall study: FACS sorting followed a roughly six-day coculture of CFSE-labeled recipient PBMCs with irradiated graft donor PBMCs.

Whole-study results and caveats: The most relevant donor-specific Treg TCRbeta repertoire apparently came from expansion with activated donor B cells. Validation in larger populations is needed because few patients were studied. Biological reproducibility was not directly addressed in this study.

TCRdb keeps only in-frame clones here, not all; method: immunoSEQ multiplex PCR. Here the sample spans about 5,000 clones, roughly 42% being singletons. Germline V gene data show CDR1 as SEHNR and CDR2 as FQNEAQ (reference sequence). The CDR3 length is 14 residues. As concerns this clone: Its antigen is undetermined. Being one base from a much bigger clone, this may be a read error.

Source material: CD8+ T cells from blood cultured with allogeneic cells. The rearrangement joins TRBV7-9 to TRBJ2-5, with D possibly TRBD2 on 6 matching bases. The TCR sequence derives from a human donor in good health. For the CDR3, the DNA is TGTGCCAGCAGCTTAGGCGGGGTCCGAGAGGCCCAGTACTTC. Translation: CASSLGGVREAQYF.